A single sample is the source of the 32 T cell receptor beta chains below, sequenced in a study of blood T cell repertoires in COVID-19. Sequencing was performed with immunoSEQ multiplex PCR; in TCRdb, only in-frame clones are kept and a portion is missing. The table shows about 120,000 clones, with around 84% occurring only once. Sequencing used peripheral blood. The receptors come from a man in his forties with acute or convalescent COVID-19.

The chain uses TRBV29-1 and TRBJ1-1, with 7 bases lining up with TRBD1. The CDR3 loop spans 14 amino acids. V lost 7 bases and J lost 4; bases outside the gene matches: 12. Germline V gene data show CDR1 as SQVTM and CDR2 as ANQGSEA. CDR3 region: CSGGDRDRSTEAFF. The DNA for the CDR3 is TGCAGCGGCGGTGACCGGGACAGAAGCACTGAAGCTTTCTTT. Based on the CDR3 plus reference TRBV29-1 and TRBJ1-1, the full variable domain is SAVISQKPSRDICQRGTSLTIQCQVDSQVTMMFWYRQQPGQSLTLIATANQGSEATYESGFVIDKFPISRPNLTFSTLTVSNMSPEDSSIYLCSGGDRDRSTEAFFGQGTRLTVV.

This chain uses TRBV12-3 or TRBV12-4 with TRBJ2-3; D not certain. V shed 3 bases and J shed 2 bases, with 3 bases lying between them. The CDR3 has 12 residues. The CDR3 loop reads CASSFLTDTQYF. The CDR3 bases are TGTGCCAGCAGTTTCCTCACAGATACGCAGTATTTT.

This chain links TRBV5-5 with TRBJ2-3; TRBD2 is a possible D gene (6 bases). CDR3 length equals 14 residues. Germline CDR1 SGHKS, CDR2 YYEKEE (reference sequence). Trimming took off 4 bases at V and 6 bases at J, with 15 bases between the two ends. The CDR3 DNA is TGTGCCAGCAGCCCGGACTACCTTTTGGATACGCAGTATTTT. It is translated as CASSPDYLLDTQYF.

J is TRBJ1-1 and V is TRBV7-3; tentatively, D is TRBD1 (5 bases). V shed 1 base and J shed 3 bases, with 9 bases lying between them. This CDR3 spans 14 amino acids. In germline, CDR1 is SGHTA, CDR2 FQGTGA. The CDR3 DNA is TGTGCCAGCAGCTTAATCGGGGGGGACACTGAAGCTTTCTTT. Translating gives CASSLIGGDTEAFF.

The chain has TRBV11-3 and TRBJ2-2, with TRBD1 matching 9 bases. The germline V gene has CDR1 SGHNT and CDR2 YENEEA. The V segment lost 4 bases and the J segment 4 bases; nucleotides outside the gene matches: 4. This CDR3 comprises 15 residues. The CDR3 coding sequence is TGTGCCAGCAGCTCCGGGACAGGGAGCACCGGGGAGCTGTTTTTT. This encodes CASSSGTGSTGELFF. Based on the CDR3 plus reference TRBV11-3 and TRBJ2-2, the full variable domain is EAGVVQSPRYKIIEKKQPVAFWCNPISGHNTLYWYLQNLGQGPELLIRYENEEAVDDSQLPKDRFSAERLKGVDSTLKIQPAELGDSAVYLCASSSGTGSTGELFFGEGSRLTVL.

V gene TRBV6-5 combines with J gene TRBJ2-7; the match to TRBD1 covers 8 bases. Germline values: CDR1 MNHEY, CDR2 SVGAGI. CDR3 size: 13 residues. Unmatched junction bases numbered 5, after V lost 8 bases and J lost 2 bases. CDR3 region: CASARTGPYEQYF. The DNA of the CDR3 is TGTGCCAGCGCTAGGACAGGGCCCTACGAGCAGTACTTC.

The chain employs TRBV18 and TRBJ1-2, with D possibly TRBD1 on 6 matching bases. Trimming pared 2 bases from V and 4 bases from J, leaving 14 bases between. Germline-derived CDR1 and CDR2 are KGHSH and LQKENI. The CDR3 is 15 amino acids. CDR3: CASSPIQGRGYGYTF. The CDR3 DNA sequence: TGTGCCAGCTCACCAATCCAGGGGAGAGGCTATGGCTACACCTTC.

DNA of the CDR3: TGTGCCACCAGCAGAGCGGGGAGCGGGGGGGCCTTCGATACGCAGTATTTT. The encoded protein is CATSRAGSGGAFDTQYF. J is TRBJ2-3 and V is TRBV15; 10 bases agree with TRBD2. This CDR3 contains 17 residues. J was trimmed by 6 bases and V by 1 base; bases with no gene match: 10. Germline assignment: CDR1 LNHNV and CDR2 YYDKDF (reference sequence).

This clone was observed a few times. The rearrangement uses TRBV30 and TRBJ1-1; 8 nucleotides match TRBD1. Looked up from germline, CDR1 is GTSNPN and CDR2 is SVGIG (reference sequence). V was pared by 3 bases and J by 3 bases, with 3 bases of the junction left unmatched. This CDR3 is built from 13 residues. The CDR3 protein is CAWRSDRDTEAFF. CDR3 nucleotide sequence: TGTGCCTGGAGATCGGACAGGGACACTGAAGCTTTCTTT.

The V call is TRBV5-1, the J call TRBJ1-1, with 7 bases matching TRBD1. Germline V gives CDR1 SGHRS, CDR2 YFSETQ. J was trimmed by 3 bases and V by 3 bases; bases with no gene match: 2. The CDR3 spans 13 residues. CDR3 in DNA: TGCGCCAGCAGCTCGGGACAGCACACTGAAGCTTTCTTT. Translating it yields CASSSGQHTEAFF.

The CDR3 spells CASSKDSYQPQHF. The CDR3 DNA sequence: TGCGCCAGCAGCAAGGACAGTTATCAGCCCCAGCATTTT. The genes are TRBV5-1 and TRBJ1-5; a weak D match, TRBD1 (6 bases). This CDR3 is 13 amino acids long. The germline gives CDR1 SGHRS, CDR2 YFSETQ. Trimming stripped 4 bases from V and 5 bases from J, with 10 bases between.

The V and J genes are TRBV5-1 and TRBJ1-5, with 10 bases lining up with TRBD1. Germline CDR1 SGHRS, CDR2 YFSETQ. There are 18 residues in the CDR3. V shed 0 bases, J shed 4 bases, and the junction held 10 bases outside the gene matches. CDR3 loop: CASSLVILGDRGNQPQHF. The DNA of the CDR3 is TGCGCCAGCAGCTTGGTAATCTTAGGGGACAGGGGTAATCAGCCCCAGCATTTT.

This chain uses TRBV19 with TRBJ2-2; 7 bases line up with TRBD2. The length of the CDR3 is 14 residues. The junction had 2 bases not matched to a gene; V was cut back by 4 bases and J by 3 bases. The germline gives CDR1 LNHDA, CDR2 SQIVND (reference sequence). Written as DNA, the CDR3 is TGTGCCAGTAGTACCCGGGGGGACACCGGGGAGCTGTTTTTT. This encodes CASSTRGDTGELFF. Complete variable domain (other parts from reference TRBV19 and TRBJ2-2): DGGITQSPKYLFRKEGQNVTLSCEQNLNHDAMYWYRQDPGQGLRLIYYSQIVNDFQKGDIAEGYSVSREKKESFPLTVTSAQKNPTAFYLCASSTRGDTGELFFGEGSRLTVL.

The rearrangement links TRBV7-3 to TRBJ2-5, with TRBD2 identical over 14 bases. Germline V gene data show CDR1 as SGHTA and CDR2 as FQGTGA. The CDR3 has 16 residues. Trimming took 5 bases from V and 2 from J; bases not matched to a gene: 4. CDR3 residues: CASSLGTSGGQETQYF. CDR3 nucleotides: TGTGCCAGCAGCCTAGGGACTAGCGGGGGACAAGAGACCCAGTACTTC.

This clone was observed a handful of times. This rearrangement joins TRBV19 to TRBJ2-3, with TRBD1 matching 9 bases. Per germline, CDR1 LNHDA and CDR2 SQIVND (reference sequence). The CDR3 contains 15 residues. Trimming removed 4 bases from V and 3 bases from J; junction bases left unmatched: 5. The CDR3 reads CASSRGGQGTDTQYF. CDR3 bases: TGTGCCAGTAGTAGAGGGGGACAGGGTACAGATACGCAGTATTTT.

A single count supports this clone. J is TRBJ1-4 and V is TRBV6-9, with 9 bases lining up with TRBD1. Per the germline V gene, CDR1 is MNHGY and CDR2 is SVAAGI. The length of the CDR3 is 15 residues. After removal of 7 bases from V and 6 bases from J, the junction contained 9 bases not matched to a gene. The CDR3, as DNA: TGTGCCAGCACCCTTAGGGACAGGGTGTATGAAAAACTGTTTTTT. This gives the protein CASTLRDRVYEKLFF.

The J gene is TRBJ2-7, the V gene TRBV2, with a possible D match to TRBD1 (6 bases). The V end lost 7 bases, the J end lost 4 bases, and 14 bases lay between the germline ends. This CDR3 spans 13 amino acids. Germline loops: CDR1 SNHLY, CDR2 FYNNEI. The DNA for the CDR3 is TGTGCCAGCAAAGGGGTAGGGGGATACGAGCAGTACTTC. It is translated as CASKGVGGYEQYF.

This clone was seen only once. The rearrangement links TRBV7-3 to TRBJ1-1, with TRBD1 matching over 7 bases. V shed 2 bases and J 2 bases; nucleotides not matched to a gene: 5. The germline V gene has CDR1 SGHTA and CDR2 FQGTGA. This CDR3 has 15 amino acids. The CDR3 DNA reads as TGTGCCAGCAGCTTAGCGGGGACAGCTAACACTGAAGCTTTCTTT. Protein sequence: CASSLAGTANTEAFF.

The DNA of the CDR3 is TGTGCCAGCAGTCGCCAGGGGGCGGCAGATACGCAGTATTTT. Its protein is CASSRQGAADTQYF. This sequence joins TRBV3-1 (or the pseudogene TRBV3-2) and TRBJ2-3; 8 positions agree with TRBD1. V was pared by 6 bases and J by 4 bases, with 6 bases of the junction left unmatched. This CDR3 region has 14 residues. The germline gives CDR1 LGHDT, CDR2 YNNKEL (reference sequence).

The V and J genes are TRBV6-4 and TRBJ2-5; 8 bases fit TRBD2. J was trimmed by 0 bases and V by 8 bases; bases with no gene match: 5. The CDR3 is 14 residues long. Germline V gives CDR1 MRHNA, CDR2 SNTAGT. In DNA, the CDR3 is TGTGCCAGCGCCTGGCGGGGGGACCAAGAGACCCAGTACTTC. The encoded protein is CASAWRGDQETQYF.

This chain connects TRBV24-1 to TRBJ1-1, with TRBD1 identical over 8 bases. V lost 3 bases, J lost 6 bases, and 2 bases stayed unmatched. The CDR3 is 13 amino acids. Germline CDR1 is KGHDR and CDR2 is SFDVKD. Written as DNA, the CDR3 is TGTGCCACCAGTGATACGGACAGGGCTGAAGCTTTCTTT. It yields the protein CATSDTDRAEAFF.

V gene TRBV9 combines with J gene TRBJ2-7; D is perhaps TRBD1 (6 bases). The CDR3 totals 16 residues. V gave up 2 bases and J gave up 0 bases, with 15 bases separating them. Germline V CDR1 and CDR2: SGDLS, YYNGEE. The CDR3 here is CASSVSGATSSYEQYF. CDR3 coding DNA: TGTGCCAGCAGCGTTTCAGGGGCCACAAGCTCCTACGAGCAGTACTTC.

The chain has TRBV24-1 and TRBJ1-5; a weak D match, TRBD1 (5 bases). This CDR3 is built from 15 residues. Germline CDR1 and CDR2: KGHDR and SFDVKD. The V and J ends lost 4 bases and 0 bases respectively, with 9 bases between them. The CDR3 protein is CATSEGAYSNQPQHF. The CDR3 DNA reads TGTGCCACCAGTGAAGGGGCCTATAGCAATCAGCCCCAGCATTTT.

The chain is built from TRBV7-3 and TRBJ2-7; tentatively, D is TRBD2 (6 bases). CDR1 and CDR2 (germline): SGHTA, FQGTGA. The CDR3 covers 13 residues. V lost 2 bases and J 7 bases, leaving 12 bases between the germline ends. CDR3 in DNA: TGTGCCAGCAGCTTAGACCTAGGGAGGGAGCAGTACTTC. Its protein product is CASSLDLGREQYF.

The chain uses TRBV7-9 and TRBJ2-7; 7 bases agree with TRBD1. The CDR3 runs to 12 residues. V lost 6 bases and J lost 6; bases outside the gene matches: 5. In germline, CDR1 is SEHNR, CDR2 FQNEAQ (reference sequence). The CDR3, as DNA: TGTGCCAGCAGGTTTCCAGGGGGCGAGCAGTACTTC. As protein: CASRFPGGEQYF.

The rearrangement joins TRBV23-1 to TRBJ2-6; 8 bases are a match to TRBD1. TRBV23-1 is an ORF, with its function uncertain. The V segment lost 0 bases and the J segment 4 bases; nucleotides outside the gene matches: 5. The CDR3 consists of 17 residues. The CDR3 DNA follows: TGCGCCAGCAGTCAATCGACAGGGGCCCTCGGGGCCAACGTCCTGACTTTC. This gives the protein CASSQSTGALGANVLTF.

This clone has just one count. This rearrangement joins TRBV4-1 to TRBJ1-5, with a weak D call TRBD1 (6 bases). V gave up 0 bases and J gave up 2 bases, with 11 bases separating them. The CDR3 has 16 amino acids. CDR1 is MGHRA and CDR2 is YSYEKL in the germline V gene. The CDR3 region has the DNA TGCGCCAGCAGCCAAGAGGCGGGGGGCGGCAATCAGCCCCAGCATTTT. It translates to CASSQEAGGGNQPQHF.

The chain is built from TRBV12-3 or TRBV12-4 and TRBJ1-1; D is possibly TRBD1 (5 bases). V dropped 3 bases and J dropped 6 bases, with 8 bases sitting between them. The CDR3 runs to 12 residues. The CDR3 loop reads CASSFPGAEAFF. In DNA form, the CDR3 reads TGTGCCAGCAGTTTTCCGGGGGCTGAAGCTTTCTTT.

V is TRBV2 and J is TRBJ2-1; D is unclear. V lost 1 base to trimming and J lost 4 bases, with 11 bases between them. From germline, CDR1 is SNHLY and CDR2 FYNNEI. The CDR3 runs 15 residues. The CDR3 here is CASSEGTEPYNEQFF. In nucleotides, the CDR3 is TGTGCCAGCAGTGAAGGCACAGAGCCGTACAATGAGCAGTTCTTC. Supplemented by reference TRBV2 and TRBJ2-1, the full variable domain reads EPEVTQTPSHQVTQMGQEVILRCVPISNHLYFYWYRQILGQKVEFLVSFYNNEISEKSEIFDDQFSVERPDGSNFTLKIRSTKLEDSAMYFCASSEGTEPYNEQFFGPGTRLTVL.

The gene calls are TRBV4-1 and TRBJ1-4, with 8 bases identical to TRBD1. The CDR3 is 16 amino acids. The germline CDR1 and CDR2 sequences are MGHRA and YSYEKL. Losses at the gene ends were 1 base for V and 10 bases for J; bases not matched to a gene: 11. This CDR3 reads CASSQGTGFGVGKLFF. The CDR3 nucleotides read TGCGCCAGCAGCCAAGGGACAGGGTTCGGAGTAGGAAAACTGTTTTTT.

In DNA form, the CDR3 reads TGTGCCAGCAGCTTAGCGGGCCTTAATCAGCCCCAGCATTTT. Protein: CASSLAGLNQPQHF. The chain carries TRBV7-9 and TRBJ1-5; D uncertain. CDR1 and CDR2 from the germline V gene are SEHNR and FQNEAQ (reference sequence). CDR3 length: 14 residues. V was trimmed by 0 bases and J by 4 bases, leaving 7 bases between them.

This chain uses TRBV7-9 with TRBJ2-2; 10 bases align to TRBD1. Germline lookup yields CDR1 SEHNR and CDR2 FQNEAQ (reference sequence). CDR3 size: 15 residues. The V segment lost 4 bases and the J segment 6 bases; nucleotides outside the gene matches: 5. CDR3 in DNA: TGTGCCAGCAGCTCTCGACAGGGGGCGGCCGGGGAGCTGTTTTTT. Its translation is CASSSRQGAAGELFF.